These 21 T cell receptor beta chains originate from one sample sequenced in a study of cytomegalovirus exposure and HLA in healthy donors. The repertoire was sequenced with immunoSEQ multiplex PCR; TCRdb's copy has only in-frame clones and lacks some. In the table there are 250,000 to 350,000 clones, around 90% of which are singletons. The source material was PBMCs. The origin of the receptors is a woman aged 30 to 39 in good health and CMV-seropositive.

The V and J genes are TRBV14 and TRBJ1-2, with D unresolved. The CDR3 is 12 residues long. Deletions cut 4 bases from V and 2 bases from J, with 5 bases between. Germline lookup yields CDR1 SGHDN and CDR2 FVKESK. The CDR3 loop reads CASSRQNYGYTF. Written as DNA, the CDR3 is TGTGCCAGCAGCCGTCAGAACTATGGCTACACCTTC. The entire variable domain, with the rest obtained from reference TRBV14 and TRBJ1-2, is as follows: EAGVTQFPSHSVIEKGQTVTLRCDPISGHDNLYWYRRVMGKEIKFLLHFVKESKQDESGMPNNRFLAERTGGTYSTLKVQPAELEDSGVYFCASSRQNYGYTFGSGTRLTVV.

The chain recombines TRBV6-5 with TRBJ2-1; 9 bases match TRBD1. Germline V gene lookup returns CDR1 MNHEY and CDR2 SVGAGI. V lost 5 bases and J lost 7; bases outside the gene matches: 9. The length of the CDR3 is 15 residues. This CDR3 reads CASSPDRGRVNEQFF. The CDR3 nucleotides read TGTGCCAGCAGTCCCGACAGGGGGAGGGTTAATGAGCAGTTCTTC.

J is TRBJ2-2 and V is TRBV5-6; TRBD2 agrees at 10 bases. The CDR3 extends over 15 amino acids. With 3 bases clipped from V and 5 bases from J, the junction kept 4 bases outside the gene matches. Germline V gene data show CDR1 as SGHDT and CDR2 as YYEEEE. In nucleotides, the CDR3 is TGTGCCAGCAGCTCCGGGACTAGCGAAACCGGGGAGCTGTTTTTT. It specifies CASSSGTSETGELFF.

V gene TRBV11-2 combines with J gene TRBJ2-1; possible D gene TRBD2, 5 bases. There are 16 residues in the CDR3. The V end lost 6 bases, the J end lost 0 bases, and 15 bases lay between the germline ends. CDR1 and CDR2 (germline): SGHAT, FQNNGV. The CDR3 bases are TGTGCCAGCAGACACACGACTAATGGCTCCTACAATGAGCAGTTCTTC. Its protein is CASRHTTNGSYNEQFF.

This rearrangement joins TRBV10-3 to TRBJ2-7; D is perhaps TRBD1 or TRBD2 (5 bases each). V was shortened by 8 bases and J by 5 bases, with 13 bases between the two germline ends. The CDR3 consists of 12 residues. Germline V gene data show CDR1 as ENHRY and CDR2 as SYGVKD. The CDR3 loop is CAISPGPHEQYF. CDR3 DNA sequence: TGTGCCATCTCCCCGGGACCCCACGAGCAGTACTTC.

The J gene is TRBJ1-3, the V gene TRBV9; weak D call: TRBD1 (5 bases). Per the germline V gene, CDR1 is SGDLS and CDR2 is YYNGEE. V was shortened by 0 bases and J by 4 bases, with 11 bases between the two germline ends. The length of the CDR3 is 15 residues. The CDR3: CASSVAREAGNTIYF. The CDR3 DNA reads as TGTGCCAGCAGCGTAGCCAGGGAGGCAGGAAACACCATATATTTT.

DNA of the CDR3: TGTGCCAGCAGGGGCAGGGCGGGAGGGAGCACAGATACGCAGTATTTT. Translating gives CASRGRAGGSTDTQYF. V and J are TRBV2 and TRBJ2-3; 9 bases are a match to TRBD2. This CDR3 is 16 amino acids long. The trim removed 6 bases at V and 0 bases at J, leaving 7 bases unmatched. Germline CDR1 reads SNHLY; CDR2 reads FYNNEI.

The chain recombines TRBV6-5 with TRBJ2-1; D may be TRBD2 (7 bases). The CDR3 length is 13 residues. V shed 4 bases and J shed 12 bases, with 16 bases lying between them. The germline V gene encodes CDR1 MNHEY and CDR2 SVGAGI. The CDR3 protein is CASSSQGGGGQFF. The CDR3 bases are TGTGCCAGCAGTTCCCAGGGAGGGGGAGGGCAGTTCTTC.

In the case of this clone: Other DNA sequences in this sample translate to the same CDR3. This rearrangement joins TRBV9 to TRBJ2-3, with a tentative D call TRBD1 (5 bases). CDR3 length: 15 residues. Trimming shortened V by 0 bases and J by 2 bases, and 10 bases separated the two germline ends. The germline CDR1 and CDR2 sequences are SGDLS and YYNGEE. DNA of the CDR3: TGTGCCAGCAGCGTAGGGGGCGGTACCACAGATACGCAGTATTTT. It codes for CASSVGGGTTDTQYF. Combining the CDR3 with reference TRBV9 and TRBJ2-3 gives the whole variable domain DSGVTQTPKHLITATGQRVTLRCSPRSGDLSVYWYQQSLDQGLQFLIQYYNGEERAKGNILERFSAQQFPDLHSELNLSSLELGDSALYFCASSVGGGTTDTQYFGPGTRLTVL.

The chain carries TRBV11-2 and TRBJ2-7; TRBD1 matches 8 bases. Per germline, CDR1 SGHAT and CDR2 FQNNGV. V lost 4 bases and J lost 0; bases outside the gene matches: 8. The CDR3 contains 16 residues. The DNA of the CDR3 is TGTGCCAGCAGCTCTCTTGGGGGGACAGGCTCCTACGAGCAGTACTTC. Translating it yields CASSSLGGTGSYEQYF.

The V gene is TRBV2, the J gene TRBJ2-2, with a tentative D call TRBD2 (6 bases). The CDR3 runs to 15 residues. V lost 6 bases and J lost 5, with 16 bases in between. Per germline, CDR1 SNHLY and CDR2 FYNNEI. CDR3: CASSDTSLGTGELFF. The CDR3 DNA sequence: TGTGCCAGCAGCGATACTAGCCTGGGAACCGGGGAGCTGTTTTTT.

V is TRBV29-1 and J is TRBJ2-1; 9 positions agree with TRBD2. The CDR3 runs 14 residues. Germline assignment: CDR1 SQVTM and CDR2 ANQGSEA. J was trimmed by 6 bases and V by 1 base; bases with no gene match: 4. The CDR3 region has the DNA TGCAGCGTTGAAGCCAGCGGGGGGTTCAATGAGCAGTTCTTC. Protein sequence: CSVEASGGFNEQFF.

The chain carries TRBV27 and TRBJ2-7, with 7 bases aligning to TRBD1. CDR3 length: 14 amino acids. Trimming at V came to 6 bases and at J to 0 bases, leaving 5 bases not matched to a gene. The germline gives CDR1 MNHEY, CDR2 SMNVEV (reference sequence). CDR3 region: CASSRQGYSYEQYF. The CDR3 region has the DNA TGTGCCAGCAGCCGACAGGGTTACTCCTACGAGCAGTACTTC.

The genes are TRBV7-8 and TRBJ1-5, with TRBD1 matching over 9 bases. Germline V CDR1 and CDR2: SGHVS, FQNEAQ. The CDR3 has 14 residues. The ends lost 5 bases at V and 6 bases at J; junction bases unmatched: 5. The CDR3 reads CASSPGQGSQPQHF. The CDR3 DNA reads TGTGCCAGCAGCCCCGGACAGGGGAGTCAGCCCCAGCATTTT.

The gene calls are TRBV29-1 and TRBJ2-7, with 9 bases fitting TRBD1. The CDR3 extends over 15 amino acids. Germline V lookup: CDR1 SQVTM, CDR2 ANQGSEA. V shed 4 bases and J 2 bases; nucleotides not matched to a gene: 9. The DNA of the CDR3 is TGCAGCGTTGCTGGGCCGGGACAGGGAGCCTACGAGCAGTACTTC. Translated, it gives CSVAGPGQGAYEQYF.

This clone was detected only a few times. The genes are TRBV30 and TRBJ1-6, with D unclear. This CDR3 has 13 amino acids. Trimming left V 8 bases short and J 5 bases short, with 13 bases between. Germline loops: CDR1 GTSNPN, CDR2 SVGIG (reference sequence). In DNA, the CDR3 is TGTGCCGGGAACCCCGGGAATAATTCACCCCTCCACTTT. This translates into CAGNPGNNSPLHF.

This clone was observed at least ten times. CDR3 amino acids: CASSDVYGYTF. The DNA of the CDR3 is TGTGCCAGCAGTGACGTCTATGGCTACACCTTC. The gene calls are TRBV2 and TRBJ1-2, with no clear D. The V gene's germline CDR1 is SNHLY and CDR2 FYNNEI. This CDR3 comprises 11 residues. V was cut by 3 bases and J by 4 bases, with 3 bases left in between. Variable domain in full (rest from reference TRBV2 and TRBJ1-2): EPEVTQTPSHQVTQMGQEVILRCVPISNHLYFYWYRQILGQKVEFLVSFYNNEISEKSEIFDDQFSVERPDGSNFTLKIRSTKLEDSAMYFCASSDVYGYTFGSGTRLTVV.

The chain carries TRBV18 and TRBJ1-5; D is unresolved. The germline V gene has CDR1 KGHSH and CDR2 LQKENI. This CDR3 comprises 15 residues. The V end was cut by 4 bases, the J end by 1 base, with 11 bases between. The DNA of the CDR3 is TGTGCCAGCTCACTAGGACCGAAAAGCAATCAGCCCCAGCATTTT. This gives the protein CASSLGPKSNQPQHF.

Only a few counts were recorded for this clone. The CDR3 DNA sequence: TGCGCCAGCAGCCAAGACAGCCATCCTGGAAACACCATATATTTT. Translation: CASSQDSHPGNTIYF. The V and J genes are TRBV4-3 and TRBJ1-3; no firm D call. The CDR3 is 15 residues long. Germline V gene sequence: CDR1 LGHNA, CDR2 YSLEER. Trimming stripped 0 bases from V and 2 bases from J, with 8 bases between.

The rearrangement joins TRBV5-6 to TRBJ1-1; unclear D gene. The germline gives CDR1 SGHDT, CDR2 YYEEEE. V shed 1 base and J shed 7 bases, with 17 bases lying between them. The CDR3 sequence is 15 residues long. The CDR3 protein is CASSLWFGPDFEAFF. In DNA, the CDR3 is TGTGCCAGCAGCTTGTGGTTTGGCCCCGATTTTGAAGCTTTCTTT.

The V and J genes are TRBV5-1 and TRBJ2-7; D possibly corresponds to TRBD1 (6 bases). The CDR3 runs 14 residues. The V end lost 0 bases, the J end lost 3 bases, and 10 bases lay between the germline ends. Germline values: CDR1 SGHRS, CDR2 YFSETQ. CDR3 region: CASSLVAGDYEQYF. The CDR3 nucleotides read TGCGCCAGCAGCTTGGTGGCAGGGGACTACGAGCAGTACTTC.